The 20 T cell receptor beta chains presented below share a single source sample, sequenced in a study of shared clonotypes between healthy human individuals. Profiled with immunoSEQ multiplex PCR; TCRdb holds only in-frame clones, not every one. The sample includes over a million clones, 95% to 99% of them seen just once. The sample consisted of naive CD4+ T cells sorted from blood. The subset here: CD45RA+ positively selected. The source of these receptors is a man aged 25-45 years in good health.

V is TRBV2 and J is TRBJ1-2; 9 bases align to TRBD1. The trim removed 6 bases at V and 2 bases at J, leaving 4 bases unmatched. Looked up from germline, CDR1 is SNHLY and CDR2 is FYNNEI. The CDR3 is 14 residues long. The CDR3 spells CASRGDRDNYGYTF. CDR3 nucleotides: TGTGCCAGCAGGGGGGACAGGGACAACTATGGCTACACCTTC.

This chain connects TRBV7-6 to TRBJ2-1; D tentatively reads TRBD1 or TRBD2 (5 bases each). In germline, CDR1 is SGHVS, CDR2 FNYEAQ. V lost 1 base to trimming and J lost 9 bases, with 22 bases between them. This CDR3 is 17 amino acids long. CDR3 DNA: TGTGCCAGCAGCTTAGAAGGCCCCGGGACCCTGAGCCGTGAGCAGTTCTTC. Its translation: CASSLEGPGTLSREQFF.

The table lists this clone with a few counts. This chain uses TRBV5-1 with TRBJ2-3; a weak D match, TRBD2 (6 bases). This CDR3 is 15 amino acids long. CDR1 is SGHRS, CDR2 YFSETQ, per germline. V lost 0 bases and J lost 4, with 12 bases in between. The CDR3 region has the DNA TGCGCCAGCAGCTTGGTAGGGCTAGCGTCAGATACGCAGTATTTT. Translation: CASSLVGLASDTQYF.

The CDR3: CASSPSLAGVPYNEQFF. The CDR3 coding sequence is TGTGCCAGCAGTCCCTCATTAGCGGGAGTCCCCTACAATGAGCAGTTCTTC. The chain combines TRBV27 with TRBJ2-1, with 9 bases aligning to TRBD2. The V gene's germline CDR1 is MNHEY and CDR2 SMNVEV (reference sequence). V was clipped by 5 bases and J by 2 bases; unmatched bases: 10. CDR3 length: 17 amino acids.

The rearrangement links TRBV19 to TRBJ2-7; TRBD2 matches 7 bases. CDR3 length equals 14 residues. J was trimmed by 2 bases and V by 10 bases; bases with no gene match: 11. Germline V gives CDR1 LNHDA, CDR2 SQIVND (reference sequence). As DNA, the CDR3 is TGTGCCACCGATTGGGACTACCAACCCTACGAGCAGTACTTC. This sequence encodes CATDWDYQPYEQYF.

The CDR3: CAWSRDRVNTGELFF. The CDR3 nucleotides read TGTGCCTGGAGCAGGGACAGGGTGAACACCGGGGAGCTGTTTTTT. The chain recombines TRBV30 with TRBJ2-2, with 9 bases matching TRBD1. With V trimmed by 3 bases and J by 1 base, 3 bases remained unmatched. The CDR3 extends over 15 amino acids. Germline V gene sequence: CDR1 GTSNPN, CDR2 SVGIG (reference sequence).

As concerns this clone: Other DNA sequences in the same sample also yield this CDR3. The V call is TRBV7-2, the J call TRBJ2-1; 8 bases map to TRBD2. V was clipped by 2 bases and J by 0 bases; unmatched bases: 3. The CDR3 consists of 16 residues. Germline V CDR1 and CDR2: SGHTA, FQGNSA. CDR3 DNA sequence: TGTGCCAGCAGCTTAAGCGGGAGTATCTCCTACAATGAGCAGTTCTTC. This encodes CASSLSGSISYNEQFF.

The chain couples TRBV14 to TRBJ1-1; D is unresolved. Germline V gene lookup returns CDR1 SGHDN and CDR2 FVKESK. The CDR3 is 13 residues long. Trimming stripped 5 bases from V and 1 base from J, with 8 bases between. CDR3 sequence: CASSGRRNTEAFF. As DNA, the CDR3 is TGTGCCAGCAGCGGACGGAGGAACACTGAAGCTTTCTTT.

The V gene is TRBV18, the J gene TRBJ2-7; 10 bases match TRBD1. V lost 3 bases, J lost 3 bases, and 5 bases stayed unmatched. Germline loops: CDR1 KGHSH, CDR2 LQKENI. The CDR3 extends over 15 amino acids. The chain's CDR3 is CASSPRGQGVYEQYF. CDR3 nucleotide sequence: TGTGCCAGCTCACCGAGAGGACAGGGGGTCTACGAGCAGTACTTC.

Note on this clone: At one of its ends the junction is not consistent with the germline gene, which may arise from a read error. The V gene is TRBV6-4, the J gene TRBJ2-5, with D possibly TRBD2 on 6 matching bases. Per germline, CDR1 MRHNA and CDR2 SNTAGT. This CDR3 comprises 12 residues. Here the CDR3 reads CASSDSNGRAHF. Here the CDR3 DNA reads TGTGCCAGCAGTGACTCGAACGGGAGAGCCCACTTC.

In its sample, this clone was seen once. The chain couples TRBV5-1 to TRBJ2-1; the D gene is possibly TRBD1 (6 bases). The CDR3 is 13 amino acids. Germline CDR1 SGHRS, CDR2 YFSETQ. Trimming removed 0 bases at V and 8 bases at J, with 9 bases between. The CDR3, as DNA: TGCGCCAGCAGCTTGGACAGGGTCGATGAGCAGTTCTTC. The encoded protein is CASSLDRVDEQFF.

The V gene is TRBV6-5, the J gene TRBJ1-1; D might be TRBD1 (5 bases). V lost 6 bases and J 1 base, leaving 9 bases between the germline ends. This CDR3 is built from 13 residues. In germline, CDR1 is MNHEY, CDR2 SVGAGI. The CDR3 region is CASRGGSNTEAFF. DNA of the CDR3: TGTGCCAGCAGGGGGGGGTCGAACACTGAAGCTTTCTTT.

The rearrangement uses TRBV7-9 and TRBJ2-4; D is possibly TRBD1 (7 bases). The CDR3 sequence is 16 residues long. Germline loops: CDR1 SEHNR, CDR2 FQNEAQ (reference sequence). The ends were cut back, 2 bases at V and 9 bases at J, with 20 bases in the middle. The CDR3 loop is CASSLWRGQPQRIQYF. CDR3 DNA: TGTGCCAGCAGCTTATGGAGGGGGCAGCCTCAGCGCATTCAGTACTTC.

The rearrangement joins TRBV30 to TRBJ2-3; the match to TRBD1 covers 9 bases. The V gene's germline CDR1 is GTSNPN and CDR2 SVGIG (reference sequence). This CDR3 has 13 residues. V gave up 2 bases and J gave up 6 bases; unmatched junction bases: 3. As DNA, the CDR3 is TGTGCCTGGAGTCCCGGGACAGGGGATACGCAGTATTTT. Amino acids: CAWSPGTGDTQYF.

The genes are TRBV27 and TRBJ2-6, with 10 bases fitting TRBD1. CDR3 length equals 18 residues. Germline assignment: CDR1 MNHEY and CDR2 SMNVEV (reference sequence). V shed 6 bases and J 0 bases; nucleotides not matched to a gene: 8. The CDR3 protein is CASSITGTGASGANVLTF. As DNA, the CDR3 is TGTGCCAGCAGCATCACCGGGACAGGGGCCTCTGGGGCCAACGTCCTGACTTTC.

CDR3 nucleotide sequence: TGTGCCAGCATCCGTTTGGCTGAAGCTTTCTTT. It specifies CASIRLAEAFF. The V and J genes are TRBV2 and TRBJ1-1; D ambiguous. The CDR3 totals 11 residues. Trimming shortened V by 7 bases and J by 6 bases, and 9 bases separated the two germline ends. Germline CDR1 and CDR2: SNHLY and FYNNEI.

The J gene is TRBJ1-3, the V gene TRBV6-5; 7 nucleotides line up with TRBD1. Germline CDR1 and CDR2: MNHEY and SVGAGI. The CDR3 is made up of 14 amino acids. With 6 bases clipped from V and 4 bases from J, the junction kept 6 bases outside the gene matches. CDR3 in amino acids: CASSEQGLGNTIYF. The DNA of the CDR3 is TGTGCCAGCAGCGAACAGGGGCTGGGAAACACCATATATTTT.

This clone was found once. The chain recombines TRBV27 with TRBJ1-2, with 9 bases aligning to TRBD1. The CDR3 has 14 residues. Germline CDR1 and CDR2: MNHEY and SMNVEV (reference sequence). V lost 2 bases and J lost 5; bases outside the gene matches: 3. The CDR3 is CASSLTGGGYGYTF. CDR3 DNA sequence: TGTGCCAGCAGTTTAACAGGGGGCGGATATGGCTACACCTTC.

This chain joins TRBV4-2 and TRBJ1-1, with D perhaps TRBD1 (6 bases). The germline CDR1 and CDR2 sequences are LGHNA and YNFKEQ. Deletions cut 0 bases from V and 11 bases from J, with 16 bases between. This CDR3 contains 14 residues. The CDR3 region has the DNA TGTGCCAGCAGCCAAGAGGCGTTGGACAGAGTGGCTTTCTTT. It yields the protein CASSQEALDRVAFF.

The chain employs TRBV2 and TRBJ1-1; D gene ambiguous. V was clipped by 4 bases and J by 1 base, with 10 bases between them. Germline CDR1 SNHLY, CDR2 FYNNEI. CDR3 length: 14 residues. The CDR3 bases are TGTGCCAGCAGTGTTGGGTGGGGGAACACTGAAGCTTTCTTT. Protein: CASSVGWGNTEAFF.